One and the same sample provided the 12 T cell receptor beta chains below, sequenced in a study of T cell responses to AZD1222 COVID-19 vaccine. Clones were read by immunoSEQ multiplex PCR, and TCRdb kept only the in-frame ones, dropping some. The sample consists of around 99,000 clones, 80% to 90% of them appearing once. The sequences come from peripheral blood, collected 28 days after the second AZD1222 dose. The receptors were sampled from an adult who received the AZD1222 COVID-19 vaccine.

The chain uses TRBV7-8 and TRBJ1-5; weak D call: TRBD1 (5 bases). Germline V CDR1 and CDR2: SGHVS, FQNEAQ. V lost 4 bases to trimming and J lost 6 bases, with 19 bases between them. The CDR3 contains 16 residues. This chain's CDR3 is CASSSKQDPARQPQHF. The CDR3 region has the DNA TGTGCCAGCAGCTCAAAACAGGATCCGGCACGTCAGCCCCAGCATTTT.

V gene TRBV20-1 combines with J gene TRBJ1-5, with D uncertain. The CDR3 loop spans 10 amino acids. With 5 bases removed from V and 9 bases from J, the gap between germline ends came to 8 bases. The germline gives CDR1 DFQATT, CDR2 SNEGSKA (reference sequence). The CDR3 sequence: CSASFGPQHF. In DNA, the CDR3 is TGCAGTGCTTCGTTCGGGCCCCAGCATTTT.

This chain links TRBV12-3 or TRBV12-4 with TRBJ2-2; 7 bases line up with TRBD1. V trimming: 6 bases; J trimming: 6 bases; junction bases outside the gene matches: 1. The CDR3 spans 12 residues. The CDR3 sequence: CASRTGPGELFF. CDR3 nucleotides: TGTGCCAGCAGGACAGGGCCCGGGGAGCTGTTTTTT.

This clone was seen a handful of times. The chain is built from TRBV11-2 and TRBJ2-3, with TRBD2 matching 11 bases. With 7 bases clipped from V and 4 bases from J, the junction kept 4 bases outside the gene matches. CDR3 length equals 14 residues. Germline loops: CDR1 SGHAT, CDR2 FQNNGV. CDR3 DNA sequence: TGTGCCAGCACCCGACTAGCGGGGCCAGATACGCAGTATTTT. Its protein is CASTRLAGPDTQYF. The complete variable domain, with remaining parts taken from reference TRBV11-2 and TRBJ2-3, reads EAGVAQSPRYKIIEKRQSVAFWCNPISGHATLYWYQQILGQGPKLLIQFQNNGVVDDSQLPKDRFSAERLKGVDSTLKIQPAKLEDSAVYLCASTRLAGPDTQYFGPGTRLTVL.

This clone was recorded once. The J gene is TRBJ1-3, the V gene TRBV30, with D unclear. V was trimmed by 4 bases and J by 4 bases, leaving 11 bases between them. CDR3 length: 13 residues. The germline V gene encodes CDR1 GTSNPN and CDR2 SVGIG (reference sequence). The CDR3 bases are TGTGCCTGGAAGCAACCGGCGGGAAACACCATATATTTT. Translating it yields CAWKQPAGNTIYF.

V gene TRBV28 combines with J gene TRBJ1-2; 9 bases line up with TRBD1. This CDR3 is built from 13 residues. Germline-derived CDR1 and CDR2 are MDHEN and SYDVKM. With 5 bases clipped from V and 8 bases from J, the junction kept 6 bases outside the gene matches. The CDR3 region is CASSPGTGYGYTF. The CDR3 DNA follows: TGTGCCAGCAGTCCCGGGACAGGGTACGGCTACACCTTC.

The CDR3 sequence: CATSPAGPYNTEAFF. As DNA, the CDR3 is TGTGCCACCAGCCCAGCCGGCCCTTATAACACTGAAGCTTTCTTT. The V call is TRBV15, the J call TRBJ1-1; no clear D. The ends were cut back, 5 bases at V and 2 bases at J, with 15 bases in the middle. There are 15 residues in the CDR3. CDR1 LNHNV and CDR2 YYDKDF come from the germline V gene (reference sequence). Using reference TRBV15 and TRBJ1-1 for the parts outside the CDR3, the full variable domain is DAMVIQNPRYQVTQFGKPVTLSCSQTLNHNVMYWYQQKSSQAPKLLFHYYDKDFNNEADTPDNFQSRRPNTSFCFLDIRSPGLGDTAMYLCATSPAGPYNTEAFFGQGTRLTVV.

DNA for the CDR3: TGTGCCAGCAGCCGTCGTCTAGCGGGAATTTCCTACGAGCAGTACTTC. Translation gives CASSRRLAGISYEQYF. The V gene is TRBV5-4, the J gene TRBJ2-7, with 9 bases identical to TRBD2. The CDR3 spans 16 residues. Trimming cost V 4 bases and J 1 base; bases outside gene matches: 9. In germline, CDR1 is SGHNT, CDR2 YYREEE (reference sequence).

J is TRBJ2-2 and V is TRBV5-4, with TRBD1 matching over 7 bases. The CDR3 has 14 amino acids. V trimming: 3 bases; J trimming: 8 bases; junction bases outside the gene matches: 7. CDR1 SGHNT and CDR2 YYREEE come from the germline V gene (reference sequence). The CDR3, as DNA: TGTGCCAGCAGCTCCCGACAGGGAAGGGGGGAGCTGTTTTTT. As protein: CASSSRQGRGELFF.

This chain uses TRBV4-2 with TRBJ2-2; 11 bases map to TRBD2. This CDR3 is 16 amino acids long. The trim removed 3 bases at V and 6 bases at J, leaving 6 bases unmatched. Germline-derived CDR1 and CDR2 are LGHNA and YNFKEQ. The CDR3 coding sequence is TGTGCCAGCAGCCAGCCCGGGACTAGCGGCGCCGGGGAGCTGTTTTTT. It is translated as CASSQPGTSGAGELFF.

The chain employs TRBV19 and TRBJ2-5; possibly TRBD2 for D (5 bases). V shed 0 bases and J shed 7 bases, with 18 bases lying between them. CDR3 length: 16 amino acids. Looked up from germline, CDR1 is LNHDA and CDR2 is SQIVND (reference sequence). Written as DNA, the CDR3 is TGTGCCAGTAGTATAGATCCGGTTTGGTCACGGGGGACCCAGTACTTC. Translation gives CASSIDPVWSRGTQYF.

This chain joins TRBV18 and TRBJ1-1; 7 positions agree with TRBD1. The length of the CDR3 is 15 residues. After removal of 8 bases from V and 6 bases from J, the junction contained 15 bases not matched to a gene. CDR1 is KGHSH and CDR2 is LQKENI in the germline V gene. CDR3 region: CASQTNRGGFAEAFF. The CDR3 nucleotides are TGTGCCAGCCAAACTAACCGAGGGGGCTTTGCTGAAGCTTTCTTT.